Shown below are 15 T cell receptor beta chains from a single sample sequenced in a study of blood T cell repertoires in COVID-19. Produced via immunoSEQ multiplex PCR; TCRdb's table is partial and in-frame only. Of about 440,000 clones listed, roughly nine tenths are singletons. The sample consisted of PBMCs or T cells enriched from blood (not recorded which). Receptor source: a woman aged 18-29 years with acute COVID-19.

This clone was picked up one time. This rearrangement joins TRBV6-5 to TRBJ2-3, with 10 nucleotides matching TRBD2. The CDR3 length is 15 residues. Germline values: CDR1 MNHEY, CDR2 SVGAGI. V gave up 5 bases and J gave up 2 bases; unmatched junction bases: 4. The CDR3 DNA follows: TGTGCCAGCAGTAAACTAGCGGGGCACACAGATACGCAGTATTTT. Translated: CASSKLAGHTDTQYF.

This chain uses TRBV5-4 with TRBJ1-1, with 7 bases lining up with TRBD1. This CDR3 contains 13 residues. Per germline, CDR1 SGHNT and CDR2 YYREEE (reference sequence). After removal of 5 bases from V and 3 bases from J, the junction contained 4 bases not matched to a gene. The CDR3 protein is CASRRDSHTEAFF. The CDR3 DNA reads TGTGCCAGCAGAAGGGACAGCCACACTGAAGCTTTCTTT.

The chain has TRBV28 and TRBJ2-7; no reliable D call. This CDR3 is built from 13 residues. Deletions cut 5 bases from V and 6 bases from J, with 14 bases between. Germline assignment: CDR1 MDHEN and CDR2 SYDVKM. CDR3 DNA: TGTGCCAGCAGTCCCTACCCGCCAGGCGAGCAGTACTTC. It translates to CASSPYPPGEQYF.

The chain has TRBV2 and TRBJ2-2, with 8 bases fitting TRBD2. The CDR3 is 14 residues long. The V and J ends lost 3 bases and 6 bases, in that order; junction bases with no gene match: 3. Germline values: CDR1 SNHLY, CDR2 FYNNEI. This chain's CDR3 is CASSETGGPGELFF. CDR3 nucleotide sequence: TGTGCCAGCAGTGAGACGGGGGGGCCCGGGGAGCTGTTTTTT.

V gene TRBV7-3 combines with J gene TRBJ2-1; 10 bases are a match to TRBD2. Germline values: CDR1 SGHTA, CDR2 FQGTGA. This CDR3 is built from 16 residues. The ends lost 5 bases at V and 2 bases at J; junction bases unmatched: 6. The CDR3 region is CASSERGGGPYNEQFF. As DNA, the CDR3 is TGTGCCAGCAGCGAGCGGGGGGGCGGACCCTACAATGAGCAGTTCTTC.

The CDR3 protein is CASVRDRNTEAFF. The CDR3 region has the DNA TGTGCCAGCGTCCGGGACAGGAACACTGAAGCTTTCTTT. This chain links TRBV2 with TRBJ1-1; 7 bases agree with TRBD1. The trim removed 8 bases at V and 1 base at J, leaving 4 bases unmatched. There are 13 residues in the CDR3. CDR1 and CDR2 (germline): SNHLY, FYNNEI. The whole variable domain, remainder taken from reference TRBV2 and TRBJ1-1, is EPEVTQTPSHQVTQMGQEVILRCVPISNHLYFYWYRQILGQKVEFLVSFYNNEISEKSEIFDDQFSVERPDGSNFTLKIRSTKLEDSAMYFCASVRDRNTEAFFGQGTRLTVV.

The CDR3 here is CAISGVSWNTEAFF. The CDR3 nucleotides read TGTGCCATCAGTGGCGTATCCTGGAACACTGAAGCTTTCTTT. The chain uses TRBV10-3 and TRBJ1-1; D not certain. The CDR3 length is 14 residues. Per germline, CDR1 ENHRY and CDR2 SYGVKD. The germline V and J ends were trimmed by 4 bases and 1 base, with 10 bases remaining between them.

Only one count was recorded for this clone. This chain joins TRBV19 and TRBJ2-5, with TRBD1 identical over 10 bases. CDR3 length: 14 amino acids. V lost 4 bases and J lost 1; bases outside the gene matches: 0. CDR1 is LNHDA and CDR2 is SQIVND in the germline V gene (reference sequence). The CDR3 DNA reads as TGTGCCAGTAGTAGGGACAGGGGCCAAGAGACCCAGTACTTC. This gives the protein CASSRDRGQETQYF. The full variable domain, its missing parts supplied by reference TRBV19 and TRBJ2-5, is DGGITQSPKYLFRKEGQNVTLSCEQNLNHDAMYWYRQDPGQGLRLIYYSQIVNDFQKGDIAEGYSVSREKKESFPLTVTSAQKNPTAFYLCASSRDRGQETQYFGPGTRLLVL.

This clone is a singleton in its sample. CDR3 loop: CASSPQGLEKYGYTF. Here the CDR3 DNA reads TGTGCCAGCAGCCCACAGGGCTTGGAGAAGTATGGCTACACCTTC. The chain recombines TRBV11-2 with TRBJ1-2; D is possibly TRBD1 (6 bases). Trimming took off 5 bases at V and 5 bases at J, with 18 bases between the two ends. From germline, CDR1 is SGHAT and CDR2 FQNNGV. The CDR3 extends over 15 amino acids. Looking up the rest from reference TRBV11-2 and TRBJ1-2 gives the full variable domain: EAGVAQSPRYKIIEKRQSVAFWCNPISGHATLYWYQQILGQGPKLLIQFQNNGVVDDSQLPKDRFSAERLKGVDSTLKIQPAKLEDSAVYLCASSPQGLEKYGYTFGSGTRLTVV.

V usage is TRBV15 and J usage is TRBJ1-2; no firm D call. This CDR3 contains 12 residues. Trimming pared 1 base from V and 4 bases from J, leaving 4 bases between. Germline loops: CDR1 LNHNV, CDR2 YYDKDF (reference sequence). The CDR3 protein is CATSRGGYGYTF. The CDR3 nucleotides are TGTGCCACCAGCAGAGGAGGCTATGGCTACACCTTC.

This chain links TRBV4-1 with TRBJ2-1; 10 bases match TRBD1. The CDR3 runs to 17 residues. V lost 4 bases to trimming and J lost 2 bases; unmatched junction nucleotides: 8. Germline V CDR1 and CDR2: MGHRA, YSYEKL. The CDR3 DNA reads as TGCGCCAGCAGCCTCCTGACAGGGACAGGGGCCTACAATGAGCAGTTCTTC. Translated: CASSLLTGTGAYNEQFF.

This clone showed up just a few times. The chain recombines TRBV19 with TRBJ1-5, with 8 positions matching TRBD1. This CDR3 spans 15 amino acids. From germline, CDR1 is LNHDA and CDR2 SQIVND (reference sequence). V gave up 4 bases and J gave up 1 base; unmatched junction bases: 3. The CDR3 DNA reads as TGTGCCAGTAGTACAGGGGGCTACAGCAATCAGCCCCAGCATTTT. Translation gives CASSTGGYSNQPQHF.

The chain employs TRBV4-3 and TRBJ2-7, with 8 bases aligning to TRBD1. The CDR3 is 14 residues long. Germline V gives CDR1 LGHNA, CDR2 YSLEER. V lost 0 bases, J lost 6 bases, and 4 bases stayed unmatched. CDR3 amino acids: CASSQDLTGAEQYF. CDR3 DNA sequence: TGCGCCAGCAGCCAAGATTTGACAGGGGCCGAGCAGTACTTC.

The chain joins TRBV6-5 to TRBJ1-2; the D gene is possibly TRBD1 (6 bases). This CDR3 spans 14 amino acids. Looked up from germline, CDR1 is MNHEY and CDR2 is SVGAGI. V was trimmed by 4 bases and J by 2 bases, leaving 11 bases between them. CDR3 coding DNA: TGTGCCAGCAGTTTGCTCGGACAGAACTATGGCTACACCTTC. This gives the protein CASSLLGQNYGYTF.

The chain carries TRBV7-7 and TRBJ2-7; 8 bases agree with TRBD1. The CDR3 spans 15 residues. Germline V gives CDR1 SSHAT, CDR2 FNYEAQ (reference sequence). V trimming: 5 bases; J trimming: 2 bases; junction bases outside the gene matches: 8. The CDR3 here is CASSIGQGETYEQYF. CDR3 DNA: TGTGCCAGCAGCATCGGACAGGGTGAAACCTACGAGCAGTACTTC.